This passage covers 6 T cell receptor beta chains from one sample sequenced in a study of cytomegalovirus exposure and HLA in healthy donors. A multiplex PCR was run with 60 Vbeta primers and 13 Jbeta primers. Only in-frame clones appear in the TCRdb table, and some are missing; sequencing was by immunoSEQ multiplex PCR. Of about 150,000 clones in the sample, roughly 80% were seen once. Sequencing was performed on PBMCs. The receptors here all came from a middle-aged man in good health and CMV-seropositive.

Of note for this clone: One junction end disagrees with the germline gene, perhaps due to a read error. The chain has TRBV5-6 and TRBJ2-2; tentatively, D is TRBD2 (5 bases). This CDR3 is built from 12 residues. Per germline, CDR1 SGHDT and CDR2 YYEEEE. The DNA for the CDR3 is TGTGCCAGCAGCTTTGGAGGCGGGCAGCTGTTTTTT. It encodes CASSFGGGQLFF.

J is TRBJ2-1 and V is TRBV18, with 10 bases fitting TRBD1. The CDR3 contains 15 residues. J gave up 9 bases and V 4 bases, and 9 bases lay outside the gene matches. The germline V gene encodes CDR1 KGHSH and CDR2 LQKENI. CDR3 nucleotide sequence: TGTGCCAGCTCACTCTCCGGGACAGGGGTACGTGAGCAGTTCTTC. Its translation: CASSLSGTGVREQFF.

This rearrangement joins TRBV27 to TRBJ2-7; TRBD2 matches at 9 bases. CDR1 is MNHEY, CDR2 SMNVEV, per germline (reference sequence). V was clipped by 5 bases and J by 3 bases; unmatched bases: 5. The CDR3 loop spans 14 amino acids. CDR3: CASSMGLALYEQYF. The CDR3 nucleotides are TGTGCCAGCAGTATGGGACTAGCACTCTACGAGCAGTACTTC.

The chain carries TRBV7-8 and TRBJ2-1; a possible D gene is TRBD2 (6 bases). Germline lookup yields CDR1 SGHVS and CDR2 FQNEAQ. V was shortened by 3 bases and J by 4 bases, with 16 bases between the two germline ends. The CDR3 runs to 16 residues. CDR3 sequence (DNA): TGTGCCAGCAGCTTCTTAACTAGCCCTCCGTACAATGAGCAGTTCTTC. Its protein is CASSFLTSPPYNEQFF.

This chain links TRBV5-4 with TRBJ2-2, with TRBD2 matching over 13 bases. The ends lost 0 bases at V and 8 bases at J; junction bases unmatched: 4. CDR1 SGHNT and CDR2 YYREEE come from the germline V gene (reference sequence). There are 16 residues in the CDR3. The CDR3 coding sequence is TGTGCCAGCAGCTTGGGACTAGCGGGAGGCTTAGGGGAGCTGTTTTTT. Amino acids: CASSLGLAGGLGELFF.

The CDR3 nucleotides are TGTGCCAGCAGTTACCAGGGGAGTAGATACGAGCAGTACTTC. Its protein product is CASSYQGSRYEQYF. The gene calls are TRBV2 and TRBJ2-7; D possibly corresponds to TRBD1 (6 bases). The CDR3 is 14 amino acids. Germline V lookup: CDR1 SNHLY, CDR2 FYNNEI. Trimming cost V 5 bases and J 4 bases, with 15 bases left between them.